One sample yielded the 10 T cell receptor beta chains listed below, sequenced in a study of PD-1 blockade in classical Hodgkin lymphoma. Profiling relied on immunoSEQ multiplex PCR, and the TCRdb table lists in-frame clones only, not all of them. The sample holds 35,000 to 45,000 clones, 69% seen once. Brentuximab vedotin exposure varied among the patients, all of whom had relapsed after autologous stem cell transplantation. The sequencing here drew on peripheral blood mononuclear cells (PBMCs), taken before the second cycle of nivolumab. All receptors come from a human donor with classical Hodgkin lymphoma.

This chain links TRBV6-5 with TRBJ2-7; D may be TRBD1 (5 bases). Germline-derived CDR1 and CDR2 are MNHEY and SVGAGI. This CDR3 is built from 14 residues. V was trimmed by 6 bases and J by 1 base, leaving 13 bases between them. CDR3 amino acids: CASSQGLRSYEQYF. Here the CDR3 DNA reads TGTGCCAGCAGCCAGGGTCTCCGGTCCTACGAGCAGTACTTC.

CDR3 coding DNA: TGTGCCAGCAGTACTAGCGGGAGGCAAGATACGCAGTATTTT. It specifies CASSTSGRQDTQYF. The chain links TRBV2 to TRBJ2-3; TRBD2 matches 12 bases. The V gene's germline CDR1 is SNHLY and CDR2 FYNNEI. V trimming: 5 bases; J trimming: 5 bases; junction bases outside the gene matches: 2. The CDR3 has 14 amino acids.

The V and J genes are TRBV30 and TRBJ2-2; 12 bases match TRBD2. V lost 4 bases, J lost 6 bases, and 6 bases stayed unmatched. The CDR3 has 15 residues. The germline V gene encodes CDR1 GTSNPN and CDR2 SVGIG (reference sequence). For the CDR3, the DNA is TGTGCCTGGACCCGGACTAGCGGGGTAGCCGGGGAGCTGTTTTTT. It is translated as CAWTRTSGVAGELFF.

This chain links TRBV4-3 with TRBJ1-4, with 7 bases lining up with TRBD1. J lost 7 bases, V lost 4 bases, and 6 bases had no gene match. CDR3 length equals 14 residues. From germline, CDR1 is LGHNA and CDR2 YSLEER. CDR3 amino acids: CASSPGDRPEKLFF. CDR3 DNA: TGCGCCAGCAGCCCCGGGGACAGACCTGAAAAACTGTTTTTT.

This chain joins TRBV5-1 and TRBJ2-7, with D perhaps TRBD1 or TRBD2 (5 bases each). CDR3 length equals 12 residues. The V end was cut by 2 bases, the J end by 6 bases, with 9 bases between. Germline lookup yields CDR1 SGHRS and CDR2 YFSETQ. The CDR3 bases are TGCGCCAGCAGCTTAACCGGGACCGAGCAGTACTTC. As protein: CASSLTGTEQYF.

This clone was seen only a few times. For the CDR3, the DNA is TGTGCCAGCAGCGCCCTACTATATCAGGCGAACACTGAAGCTTTCTTT. Translated, it gives CASSALLYQANTEAFF. The J gene is TRBJ1-1, the V gene TRBV21-1. TRBV21-1 is a pseudogene locus. The CDR3 has 16 residues.

The V gene is TRBV30, the J gene TRBJ1-6; maybe TRBD1 (5 bases). The CDR3 runs to 16 residues. Germline loops: CDR1 GTSNPN, CDR2 SVGIG (reference sequence). The V end was cut by 4 bases, the J end by 7 bases, with 20 bases between. The CDR3 DNA follows: TGTGCCTGGATCCCCTTCGGGGCCAGCCGCAATTCACCCCTCCACTTT. Translated: CAWIPFGASRNSPLHF.

This clone turned up a few times. The chain recombines TRBV10-3 with TRBJ1-4; 10 bases align to TRBD1. The V gene end was trimmed by 10 bases and the J gene end by 1 base; junction bases not matched to a gene: 6. CDR1 and CDR2 from the germline V gene are ENHRY and SYGVKD. This CDR3 has 15 residues. CDR3 sequence reads: CATRTGGRTNEKLFF. The CDR3 DNA is TGTGCCACCAGGACAGGGGGACGAACTAATGAAAAACTGTTTTTT.

The V gene is TRBV5-6, the J gene TRBJ2-4, with 8 bases identical to TRBD2. CDR1 SGHDT and CDR2 YYEEEE come from the germline V gene. The CDR3 consists of 16 residues. V shed 0 bases, J shed 8 bases, and the junction held 10 bases outside the gene matches. CDR3 sequence (DNA): TGTGCCAGCAGCTTGGTACCCGGGACTAGGAGCGACATTCAGTACTTC. Protein product: CASSLVPGTRSDIQYF.

The CDR3 DNA reads TGTGCCATCAGTGTGGTCGGAACTTACAATGAGCAGTTCTTC. Translation gives CAISVVGTYNEQFF. The V call is TRBV10-3, the J call TRBJ2-1; unclear D gene. This CDR3 is built from 14 residues. V lost 4 bases to trimming and J lost 4 bases, with 11 bases between them. In germline, CDR1 is ENHRY, CDR2 SYGVKD.